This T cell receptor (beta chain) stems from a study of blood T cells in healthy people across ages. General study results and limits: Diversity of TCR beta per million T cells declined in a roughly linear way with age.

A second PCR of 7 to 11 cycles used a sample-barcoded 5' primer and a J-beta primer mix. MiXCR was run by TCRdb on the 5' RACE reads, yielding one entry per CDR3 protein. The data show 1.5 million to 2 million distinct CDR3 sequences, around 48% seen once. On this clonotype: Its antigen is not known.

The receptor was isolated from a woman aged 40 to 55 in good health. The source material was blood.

CDR3 sequence reads: CASSPTVTSADTQYF. The CDR3 bases are TGTGCCAGTAGCCCTACGGTTACTAGCGCAGATACGCAGTATTTT. The rearrangement joins TRBV19 to TRBJ2-3, with 7 positions matching TRBD2. CDR3 length equals 15 residues. Germline CDR1 and CDR2: LNHDA and SQIVND (reference sequence). The V and J ends lost 6 bases and 4 bases, in that order; junction bases with no gene match: 10.